One sample yielded the 28 T cell receptor beta chains listed below, sequenced in a study of T-cell memory formation after mild COVID-19. MiXCR, applied by TCRdb to the 5' RACE reads, yields one record per CDR3 protein. Counted here are about 440,000 distinct CDR3 sequences, 20% occurring once; the ten biggest clones make up around 9.2%. The specimen sequenced was PBMCs or a T cell subset sorted from them (not recorded which). Source of these receptors: an adult woman who had mild COVID-19 (a few samples of this study predate the infection). Cell type and time point are not known.

The genes are TRBV12-3 or TRBV12-4 and TRBJ2-5, with D possibly TRBD1 on 5 matching bases. The CDR3 loop spans 15 amino acids. Trimming removed 2 bases from V and 1 base from J, with 11 bases in between. Here the CDR3 reads CASSLMGRPQETQYF. For the CDR3, the DNA is TGTGCCAGCAGTTTAATGGGGCGGCCCCAAGAGACCCAGTACTTC.

The V call is TRBV7-9, the J call TRBJ1-1, with D possibly TRBD1 on 5 matching bases. Germline lookup yields CDR1 SEHNR and CDR2 FQNEAQ (reference sequence). Trimming took off 5 bases at V and 5 bases at J, with 15 bases between the two ends. There are 14 residues in the CDR3. CDR3 region: CASSPAQGFTEAFF. CDR3 nucleotides: TGTGCCAGCAGCCCAGCTCAGGGTTTTACTGAAGCTTTCTTT. Looking up the rest from reference TRBV7-9 and TRBJ1-1 gives the full variable domain: DTGVSQNPRHKITKRGQNVTFRCDPISEHNRLYWYRQTLGQGPEFLTYFQNEAQLEKSRLLSDRFSAERPKGSFSTLEIQRTEQGDSAMYLCASSPAQGFTEAFFGQGTRLTVV.

This clonotype has a handful of counts. The rearrangement links TRBV2 to TRBJ2-7; TRBD2 might be the D (6 bases). Per germline, CDR1 SNHLY and CDR2 FYNNEI. CDR3 length: 14 residues. Trimming removed 8 bases from V and 3 bases from J, with 17 bases in between. The CDR3 region is CASQSTGGDYEQYF. The CDR3 region has the DNA TGTGCCAGCCAGAGTACAGGAGGGGACTACGAGCAGTACTTC.

The genes are TRBV29-1 and TRBJ2-3; 8 bases are shared with TRBD1. The germline V gene encodes CDR1 SQVTM and CDR2 ANQGSEA. The CDR3 length is 14 residues. V lost 7 bases to trimming and J lost 3 bases; unmatched junction nucleotides: 9. CDR3 bases: TGCAGCGCCTCCCGGACAGGGAGGACAGATACGCAGTATTTT. It specifies CSASRTGRTDTQYF.

This clonotype was picked up a small number of times. The chain is built from TRBV7-2 and TRBJ1-4, with a weak D call TRBD1 (6 bases). V gave up 5 bases and J gave up 5 bases, with 12 bases separating them. The CDR3 has 14 amino acids. The germline V gene has CDR1 SGHTA and CDR2 FQGNSA. CDR3 region: CASSPGVSNEKLFF. The CDR3 DNA reads TGTGCCAGCAGCCCAGGGGTCTCAAATGAAAAACTGTTTTTT.

The J gene is TRBJ2-1, the V gene TRBV7-2; 9 bases are shared with TRBD2. Trimming cost V 5 bases and J 8 bases; bases outside gene matches: 16. Germline loops: CDR1 SGHTA, CDR2 FQGNSA. The CDR3 sequence is 17 residues long. This CDR3 is CASSQNQGLAWGDEQFF. CDR3 in DNA: TGTGCCAGCAGCCAAAACCAGGGACTAGCCTGGGGGGATGAGCAGTTCTTC.

This clonotype was counted many times. The V gene is TRBV7-3, the J gene TRBJ2-1; D gene uncertain. The CDR3 loop spans 13 amino acids. V lost 0 bases and J 8 bases, leaving 8 bases between the germline ends. Per germline, CDR1 SGHTA and CDR2 FQGTGA. The CDR3 spells CASSLTGWDEQFF. The CDR3 region has the DNA TGTGCCAGCAGCTTAACAGGGTGGGATGAGCAGTTCTTC. The full variable domain, completed using reference TRBV7-3 and TRBJ2-1, is GAGVSQTPSNKVTEKGKYVELRCDPISGHTALYWYRQSLGQGPEFLIYFQGTGAADDSGLPNDRFFAVRPEGSVSTLKIQRTERGDSAVYLCASSLTGWDEQFFGPGTRLTVL.

This clonotype was recorded a few times. This chain joins TRBV11-2 and TRBJ2-7; 7 bases agree with TRBD1. There are 15 residues in the CDR3. In germline, CDR1 is SGHAT, CDR2 FQNNGV. V shed 5 bases, J shed 3 bases, and the junction held 10 bases outside the gene matches. The CDR3 loop is CASSLGDSNFYEQYF. CDR3 in DNA: TGTGCCAGCAGCCTTGGGGACAGCAACTTCTACGAGCAGTACTTC.

A few counts support this clonotype. The chain couples TRBV5-1 to TRBJ2-5; 10 nucleotides align to TRBD2. CDR3 length: 16 residues. Losses at the gene ends were 4 bases for V and 3 bases for J; bases not matched to a gene: 9. Germline assignment: CDR1 SGHRS and CDR2 YFSETQ. The CDR3 loop is CASSTPGLATKETQYF. The CDR3 bases are TGCGCCAGCAGCACACCGGGACTAGCGACAAAAGAGACCCAGTACTTC.

In this sample, this clonotype turned up a few times. This chain uses TRBV4-3 with TRBJ2-5; possibly TRBD1 or TRBD2 for D (5 bases each). Trimming stripped 0 bases from V and 3 bases from J, with 11 bases between. The CDR3 is made up of 15 amino acids. In germline, CDR1 is LGHNA, CDR2 YSLEER. The CDR3 loop is CASSQDYQGEETQYF. For the CDR3, the DNA is TGCGCCAGCAGCCAAGATTATCAGGGAGAAGAGACCCAGTACTTC.

This rearrangement joins TRBV20-1 to TRBJ1-2; tentatively, D is TRBD1 (5 bases). Deletions cut 8 bases from V and 2 bases from J, with 18 bases between. Per germline, CDR1 DFQATT and CDR2 SNEGSKA (reference sequence). CDR3 size: 14 residues. In nucleotides, the CDR3 is TGCAGTCATGCTAGAGAGTGGGGCAACTATGGCTACACCTTC. It specifies CSHAREWGNYGYTF.

V usage is TRBV20-1 and J usage is TRBJ2-7; D call uncertain. V shed 3 bases and J shed 3 bases, with 12 bases lying between them. Germline V gene data show CDR1 as DFQATT and CDR2 as SNEGSKA (reference sequence). The CDR3 is 13 residues long. CDR3 bases: TGCAGTGCTAGGTTACGTGGTAGCTACGAGCAGTACTTC. Protein: CSARLRGSYEQYF.

CDR3 bases: TGTGCCACCAGTGATTTCGGCAGGGAGGCTTTCTTT. Amino acid sequence: CATSDFGREAFF. This chain joins TRBV24-1 and TRBJ1-1; D might be TRBD1 (5 bases). The germline CDR1 and CDR2 sequences are KGHDR and SFDVKD. Trimming left V 1 base short and J 11 bases short, with 10 bases between. The CDR3 spans 12 residues.

The chain employs TRBV20-1 and TRBJ2-7; D is undetermined. This CDR3 is 14 amino acids long. With 6 bases removed from V and 1 base from J, the gap between germline ends came to 16 bases. Germline CDR1 and CDR2: DFQATT and SNEGSKA (reference sequence). The CDR3 loop reads CSASSDTESYEQYF. The DNA for the CDR3 is TGCAGTGCCAGCAGCGACACGGAATCCTACGAGCAGTACTTC.

The chain employs TRBV7-2 and TRBJ2-2; 10 nucleotides align to TRBD2. The CDR3 is 18 residues long. CDR1 and CDR2 from the germline V gene are SGHTA and FQGNSA. The ends lost 1 base at V and 0 bases at J; junction bases unmatched: 5. Written as DNA, the CDR3 is TGTGCCAGCAGCTTAGGACTCCTAGCGGGAGCGAACACCGGGGAGCTGTTTTTT. Its translation: CASSLGLLAGANTGELFF.

The rearrangement joins TRBV27 to TRBJ2-2; D possibly corresponds to TRBD2 (5 bases). This CDR3 is built from 17 residues. Trimming took off 6 bases at V and 2 bases at J, with 19 bases between the two ends. Germline CDR1 MNHEY, CDR2 SMNVEV (reference sequence). Here the CDR3 DNA reads TGTGCCAGCAGCTTTACTGGTGGGAGCATAAACACCGGGGAGCTGTTTTTT. Translating it yields CASSFTGGSINTGELFF.

This clonotype was seen a few times. The chain carries TRBV6-4 and TRBJ2-3, with 8 bases that match TRBD1. CDR1 MRHNA and CDR2 SNTAGT come from the germline V gene. CDR3 length: 16 amino acids. Trimming removed 6 bases from V and 5 bases from J; junction bases left unmatched: 13. The CDR3 DNA sequence: TGTGCCAGCAGCAGCGACCCCGGACAGGGAGGAGATACGCAGTATTTT. Its protein is CASSSDPGQGGDTQYF.

This clonotype was seen a handful of times. The V gene is TRBV4-2, the J gene TRBJ1-2; D might be TRBD1 (5 bases). Germline V gene data show CDR1 as LGHNA and CDR2 as YNFKEQ. Trimming left V 1 base short and J 7 bases short, with 13 bases between. CDR3 size: 14 residues. CDR3 sequence (DNA): TGTGCCAGCAGCCAAGCTCTGACAGAGTTTGGCTACACCTTC. This codes for CASSQALTEFGYTF.

This clonotype was seen a single time. V and J are TRBV7-9 and TRBJ2-1; the D gene could be TRBD1 or TRBD2 (5 bases each). The ends were cut back, 7 bases at V and 10 bases at J, with 8 bases in the middle. The CDR3 loop spans 10 amino acids. Germline-derived CDR1 and CDR2 are SEHNR and FQNEAQ (reference sequence). The CDR3 reads CASTRDEQFF. As DNA, the CDR3 is TGTGCCAGCACCCGGGACGAGCAGTTCTTC.

The rearrangement joins TRBV28 to TRBJ1-3; D not resolved. The CDR3 runs 15 residues. The V end lost 5 bases, the J end lost 2 bases, and 13 bases lay between the germline ends. The germline V gene has CDR1 MDHEN and CDR2 SYDVKM. CDR3 loop: CASSPYKDAGNTIYF. The CDR3 bases are TGTGCCAGCAGTCCTTATAAGGATGCTGGAAACACCATATATTTT.

This clonotype has a handful of counts. This CDR3 is CASSTWGLQLTNEKLFF. The DNA for the CDR3 is TGTGCCAGCAGCACTTGGGGGTTACAGCTAACTAATGAAAAACTGTTTTTT. The chain combines TRBV6-1 with TRBJ1-4; tentative D call: TRBD1 (5 bases). The germline V and J ends were trimmed by 6 bases and 1 base, with 18 bases remaining between them. Looked up from germline, CDR1 is MNHNS and CDR2 is SASEGT. The CDR3 runs 17 residues.

This clonotype was observed a handful of times. The chain is built from TRBV29-1 and TRBJ1-5; 7 bases align to TRBD1. There are 13 residues in the CDR3. Germline trimming cut 4 bases from V and 2 bases from J; bases unmatched to any gene: 2. The V gene's germline CDR1 is SQVTM and CDR2 ANQGSEA. Here the CDR3 DNA reads TGCAGCGTTGCTGGACAGGGCAATCAGCCCCAGCATTTT. Residues: CSVAGQGNQPQHF.

J is TRBJ2-3 and V is TRBV5-6; D ambiguous. V lost 1 base and J 3 bases, leaving 12 bases between the germline ends. Looked up from germline, CDR1 is SGHDT and CDR2 is YYEEEE. The CDR3 is 15 residues long. In DNA, the CDR3 is TGTGCCAGCAGCTTGATTGGCGGTTCTACAGATACGCAGTATTTT. This codes for CASSLIGGSTDTQYF.

The genes are TRBV10-3 and TRBJ2-2, with no clear D. V was shortened by 3 bases and J by 5 bases, with 7 bases between the two germline ends. CDR1 ENHRY and CDR2 SYGVKD come from the germline V gene. The CDR3 runs to 13 residues. As DNA, the CDR3 is TGTGCCATCAGTGATTTGGGGACCGGGGAGCTGTTTTTT. Its protein is CAISDLGTGELFF.

This clonotype has ten or more counts. The rearrangement uses TRBV7-9 and TRBJ2-1; no definite D call. V lost 4 bases and J lost 3, with 4 bases in between. CDR1 SEHNR and CDR2 FQNEAQ come from the germline V gene (reference sequence). The CDR3 is 12 amino acids. The CDR3 DNA reads TGTGCCAGCAGCTCCAACTACAATGAGCAGTTCTTC. As protein: CASSSNYNEQFF.

A word on this clonotype: One end of the junction varies from germline; a read error may be responsible. J is TRBJ2-3 and V is TRBV2; D is possibly TRBD2 (5 bases). Germline CDR1 reads SNHLY; CDR2 reads FYNNEI. The CDR3 has 15 amino acids. The CDR3 coding sequence is TGTGCCAGCAGTGATTGGCCCTCTAGCACAGATACGCAGTATTTC. Its translation is CASSDWPSSTDTQYF.

This rearrangement joins TRBV20-1 to TRBJ1-5; 7 bases fit TRBD1. Looked up from germline, CDR1 is DFQATT and CDR2 is SNEGSKA (reference sequence). The ends lost 6 bases at V and 3 bases at J; junction bases unmatched: 8. This CDR3 comprises 14 residues. The CDR3 bases are TGCAGTGCACGGACAGGTGGGACCAATCAGCCCCAGCATTTT. Its protein is CSARTGGTNQPQHF.

J is TRBJ1-4 and V is TRBV19; weak D call: TRBD1 (5 bases). CDR1 LNHDA and CDR2 SQIVND come from the germline V gene (reference sequence). Trimming shortened V by 5 bases and J by 8 bases, and 12 bases separated the two germline ends. This CDR3 is 13 amino acids long. CDR3 nucleotides: TGTGCCAGTAGTGCGGGACGCGGCGAAAAACTGTTTTTT. Translating it yields CASSAGRGEKLFF. The variable domain in full, with the rest retrieved from reference TRBV19 and TRBJ1-4, is DGGITQSPKYLFRKEGQNVTLSCEQNLNHDAMYWYRQDPGQGLRLIYYSQIVNDFQKGDIAEGYSVSREKKESFPLTVTSAQKNPTAFYLCASSAGRGEKLFFGSGTQLSVL.